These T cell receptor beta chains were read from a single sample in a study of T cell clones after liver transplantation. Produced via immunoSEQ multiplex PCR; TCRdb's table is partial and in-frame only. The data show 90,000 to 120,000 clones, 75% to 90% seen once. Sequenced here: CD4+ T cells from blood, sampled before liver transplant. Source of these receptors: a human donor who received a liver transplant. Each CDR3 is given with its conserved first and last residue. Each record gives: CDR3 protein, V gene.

CASSLQGPGYGYTF,TRBV5-4
CASSRGTGRNYGYTF,TRBV4-1
CASSLVVVNQPQHF,TRBV5-8
CASSQELRGHTGELFF,TRBV4-1
CASSTETYNEQFF,TRBV11-3
CASSLPPGRERREQFF,TRBV5-4
CASTGQALAKNIQYF,TRBV19
CASSLRGPGANVLTF,TRBV5-1
CSVESTGAGGYTF,TRBV29-1
CSARVGTSVFF,TRBV20-1
CASSFPGQGTQPQHF,TRBV7-8
CASSLSRGANTGELFF,TRBV9
CASSVTGPTGELFF,TRBV11-3
CASSQDWRGGRYEQYF,TRBV4-1
CASSLEQYNEQFF,TRBV11-3
CASSLKFGLAGYTGELFF,TRBV7-2
CASSLTSGSYEQYF,TRBV7-9
CASSYTGAGETQYF,TRBV7-2
CASSWDGRPNTGELFF,TRBV6-5
CASSLNGASNTGELFF,TRBV5-6
CASSVGTGPRELFF,TRBV9
CASSVGALGPYEQYF,TRBV9
CASSISGDQNTEAFF,TRBV2
CASSSSRAREQFF,TRBV28
CASSPPGSYEQYF,TRBV18
CASSLGYNEQYF,TRBV5-6
CASSMELGSYNEQFF,TRBV5-1
CASSEAWDYEQYF,TRBV6-1
CASSLAGAEQYF,TRBV5-1
CASSLVGQANQPQHF,TRBV7-2
CASSLLRSGELFF,TRBV5-1
CASTPRGSGWLDTQYF,TRBV19
CASSRDRGNTEAFF,TRBV19
CASSSDRVSGNTIYF,TRBV6-1
CASSFGTVLDTQYF,TRBV5-1
CARGEAFKNIQYF,TRBV5-3
CAWSVNGYTEAFF,TRBV30
CASSLGTGSTFF,TRBV11-2
CAISEGTSGGKEQYF,TRBV10-3
CASSAGTNTEAFF,TRBV6-1
CASSFPLGRETQYF,TRBV28
CASSPRKETQYF,TRBV6-5
CASSRDRGRENEKLFF,TRBV18
CASRPGLGGKIGKNIQYF,TRBV27
CASRGGVGSGANVLTF,TRBV2
CASSPPGQYNYGYTF,TRBV9
CASSSSGDREKLFF,TRBV5-1
CASSPSGGAPYEQYF,TRBV7-2
CASSLAGASNQPQHF,TRBV7-9
CASSRTQTTNEKLFF,TRBV7-9
CASSEAKETQYF,TRBV6-5
CASSFGGTGASEQYF,TRBV27
CASSPPGTSGGVTQYF,TRBV9